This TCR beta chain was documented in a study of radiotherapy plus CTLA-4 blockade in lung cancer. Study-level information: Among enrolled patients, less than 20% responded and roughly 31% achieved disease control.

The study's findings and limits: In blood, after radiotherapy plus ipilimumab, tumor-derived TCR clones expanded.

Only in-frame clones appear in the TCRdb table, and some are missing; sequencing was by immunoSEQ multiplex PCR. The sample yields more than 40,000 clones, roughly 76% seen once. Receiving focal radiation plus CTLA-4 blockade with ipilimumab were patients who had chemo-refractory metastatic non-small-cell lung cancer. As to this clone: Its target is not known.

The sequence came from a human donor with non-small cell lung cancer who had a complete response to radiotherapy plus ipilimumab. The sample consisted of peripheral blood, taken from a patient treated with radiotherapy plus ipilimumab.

DNA for the CDR3: TGTGCCAGCAGCTTAACCGGTTCCTATAATTCACCCCTCCACTTT. This sequence encodes CASSLTGSYNSPLHF. This sequence joins TRBV7-3 and TRBJ1-6; D not certain. The CDR3 is made up of 15 amino acids. The germline gives CDR1 SGHTA, CDR2 FQGTGA. Trimming took off 0 bases at V and 1 base at J, with 4 bases between the two ends.